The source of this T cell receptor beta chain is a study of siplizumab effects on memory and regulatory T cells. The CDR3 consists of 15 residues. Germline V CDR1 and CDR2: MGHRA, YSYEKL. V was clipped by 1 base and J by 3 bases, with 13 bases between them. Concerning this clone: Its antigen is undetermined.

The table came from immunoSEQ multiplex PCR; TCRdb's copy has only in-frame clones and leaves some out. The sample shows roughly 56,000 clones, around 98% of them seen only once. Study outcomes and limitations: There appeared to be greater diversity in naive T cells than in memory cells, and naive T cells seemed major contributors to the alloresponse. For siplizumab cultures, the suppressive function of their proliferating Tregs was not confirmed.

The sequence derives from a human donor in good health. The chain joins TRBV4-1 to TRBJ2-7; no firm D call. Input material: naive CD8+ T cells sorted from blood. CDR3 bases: TGCGCCAGCAGCCAAGCCCCCATCGACCACTACGAGCAGTACTTC. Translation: CASSQAPIDHYEQYF.